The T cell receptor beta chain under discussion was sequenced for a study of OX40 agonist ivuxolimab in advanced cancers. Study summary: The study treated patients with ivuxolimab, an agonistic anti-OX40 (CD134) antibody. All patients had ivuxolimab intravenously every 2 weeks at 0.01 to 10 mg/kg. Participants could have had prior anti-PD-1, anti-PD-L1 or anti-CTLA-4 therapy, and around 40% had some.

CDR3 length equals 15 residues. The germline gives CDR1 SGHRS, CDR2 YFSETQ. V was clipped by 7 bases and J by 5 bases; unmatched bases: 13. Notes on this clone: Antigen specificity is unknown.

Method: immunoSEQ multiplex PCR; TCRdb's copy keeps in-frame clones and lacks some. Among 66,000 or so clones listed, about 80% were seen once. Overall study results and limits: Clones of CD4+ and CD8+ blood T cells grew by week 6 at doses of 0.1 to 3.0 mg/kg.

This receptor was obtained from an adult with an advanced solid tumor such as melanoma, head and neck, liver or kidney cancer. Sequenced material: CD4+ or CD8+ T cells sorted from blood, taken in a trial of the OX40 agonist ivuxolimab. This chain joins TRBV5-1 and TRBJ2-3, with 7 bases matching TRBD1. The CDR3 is CASSPTGTRGDTQYF. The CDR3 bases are TGCGCCAGCTCCCCGACAGGGACCAGGGGAGATACGCAGTATTTT. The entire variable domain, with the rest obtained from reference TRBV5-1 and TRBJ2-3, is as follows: KAGVTQTPRYLIKTRGQQVTLSCSPISGHRSVSWYQQTPGQGLQFLFEYFSETQRNKGNFPGRFSGRQFSNSRSEMNVSTLELGDSALYLCASSPTGTRGDTQYFGPGTRLTVL.